Listed below are T cell receptor beta chains from one sample, sequenced in a study of T cells in Graves' hyperthyroidism and ophthalmopathy. Via MiXCR, TCRdb re-called the multiplex PCR reads, giving one row per CDR3 protein. The table records hundreds of thousands of distinct CDR3 sequences, approximately 40% of them present only once. The sample taken for sequencing was blood. Source of these receptors: a woman aged 40 to 55 with Graves' hyperthyroidism. CDR3s include the opening cysteine and the closing phenylalanine or tryptophan. Fields, in order: CDR3 DNA, CDR3 protein, clone size, V gene, J gene, D gene. D genes are given only for firm matches. A clone size is listed for some rows: how often the clone was seen (once, few, many), or a class if it is expanded.

TGTGCCACCACCGGACCGTACCTTGAAGCTTTCTTT	CATTGPYLEAFF	many	TRBV19	TRBJ1-1	NA
TGCAGCGTTGAACTTCGGAACTATGGCTACACCTTC	CSVELRNYGYTF	many	TRBV29-1	TRBJ1-2	NA
TGTGCCAGCAGCTTAGTCGGTGGGTTCCTTTCTGGGGCCAACGTCCTGACTTTC	CASSLVGGFLSGANVLTF	few	TRBV7-6	TRBJ2-6	NA
TGTGCCAGCAGTGGTGTACAGGTCTCCTACGAGCAGTACTTC	CASSGVQVSYEQYF	many	TRBV2	TRBJ2-7	NA
TGCGCCAGCAGCCCTCTGAACGGACTAGCGGGAGGGCCGGTAAATACGCAGTATTTT	CASSPLNGLAGGPVNTQYF	NA	TRBV5-1	TRBJ2-3	TRBD2
TGTGCCAGCAGCCAAGATCGGGGACCCTTGGGCTATGGCTACACCTTC	CASSQDRGPLGYGYTF	NA	TRBV6-1	TRBJ1-2	NA
TGCGCCAGCAGTGCTTACAGAACCTACGAGCAGTACTTC	CASSAYRTYEQYF	many	TRBV10-2	TRBJ2-7	NA
TGTGCCAGCAGTCCACAACGGGAAAGTGGCGACACCTTC	CASSPQRESGDTF	NA	TRBV6-5	TRBJ1-2	NA
TGTGCTAGTGCAGGGGGGTACGGTGAGCTGTTTTTT	CASAGGYGELFF	NA	TRBV7-7	TRBJ2-2	NA
TGTGCCAGCAGTCGACAGGGTGAAAAACTGTTTTTT	CASSRQGEKLFF	many	TRBV2	TRBJ1-4	TRBD1
TGTGCCAGCAGCCCTTTTTTCGCGGGGGCTATGGGCTATGGCTACACCTTC	CASSPFFAGAMGYGYTF	many	TRBV7-2	TRBJ1-2	NA
TGCAGCGTCCTACAGGATGGCTACACCTTC	CSVLQDGYTF	NA	TRBV29-1	TRBJ1-2	NA
TGCAGCGCCAGGGACAGCGAAGTCTATGGCTACACCTTC	CSARDSEVYGYTF	many	TRBV29-1	TRBJ1-2	TRBD1
TGTGCCAGCAGGGGGAGGGGAAGCACAGATACGCAGTATTTT	CASRGRGSTDTQYF	few	TRBV2	TRBJ2-3	TRBD2
TGTGCCATCAGTGAAGGGACAGGCACCGGGGAGCTGTTTTTT	CAISEGTGTGELFF	NA	TRBV10-3	TRBJ2-2	TRBD1
TGCAGTGCTAGGCTCAACAGCCAAGAGACCCAGTACTTC	CSARLNSQETQYF	NA	TRBV20-1	TRBJ2-5	NA
TGCAGTGCTAGATCCTCCTTGCGGTTCCTCTATGGCTACACCTTC	CSARSSLRFLYGYTF	NA	TRBV20-1	TRBJ1-2	NA
TGTGCCAGCAGAGCTTCCACGGGACAGTCCTACGAGCAGCACTTC	CASRASTGQSYEQHF	NA	TRBV10-3	TRBJ2-7	TRBD1
TGTGCCAGTACCCCAAGGAGGACAGACTACACCGGGGAGCTGTTTTTT	CASTPRRTDYTGELFF	NA	TRBV19	TRBJ2-2	NA
TGTGCCAGCAGCTTTACAGGGGCCGGGTGGGGCTACACCTTC	CASSFTGAGWGYTF	few	TRBV7-8	TRBJ1-2	TRBD1
TGTGCCAGCAGGGGACCGCGCGGGGCCGTCGAGCAGTACTTC	CASRGPRGAVEQYF	NA	TRBV7-9	TRBJ2-7	NA
TGTGCCAGTAGTATCATCGGGGGGACAGGGGATCAGCCCCAGCATTTT	CASSIIGGTGDQPQHF	many	TRBV19	TRBJ1-5	TRBD1
TGTGCCAGCAGCTTAGGGATGGTCAGGGGTGAAGCTTTCTTT	CASSLGMVRGEAFF	NA	TRBV7-2	TRBJ1-1	NA
TGTGCCAGCAGTGTAACGAGCGTAACCGGGGAGCTGTTTTTT	CASSVTSVTGELFF	many	TRBV25-1	TRBJ2-2	NA
TGTGCCAGCAGCGGCGCCTCTGGCAGCGAGAACACCGGGGAGCTGTTTTTT	CASSGASGSENTGELFF	NA	TRBV5-6	TRBJ2-2	NA